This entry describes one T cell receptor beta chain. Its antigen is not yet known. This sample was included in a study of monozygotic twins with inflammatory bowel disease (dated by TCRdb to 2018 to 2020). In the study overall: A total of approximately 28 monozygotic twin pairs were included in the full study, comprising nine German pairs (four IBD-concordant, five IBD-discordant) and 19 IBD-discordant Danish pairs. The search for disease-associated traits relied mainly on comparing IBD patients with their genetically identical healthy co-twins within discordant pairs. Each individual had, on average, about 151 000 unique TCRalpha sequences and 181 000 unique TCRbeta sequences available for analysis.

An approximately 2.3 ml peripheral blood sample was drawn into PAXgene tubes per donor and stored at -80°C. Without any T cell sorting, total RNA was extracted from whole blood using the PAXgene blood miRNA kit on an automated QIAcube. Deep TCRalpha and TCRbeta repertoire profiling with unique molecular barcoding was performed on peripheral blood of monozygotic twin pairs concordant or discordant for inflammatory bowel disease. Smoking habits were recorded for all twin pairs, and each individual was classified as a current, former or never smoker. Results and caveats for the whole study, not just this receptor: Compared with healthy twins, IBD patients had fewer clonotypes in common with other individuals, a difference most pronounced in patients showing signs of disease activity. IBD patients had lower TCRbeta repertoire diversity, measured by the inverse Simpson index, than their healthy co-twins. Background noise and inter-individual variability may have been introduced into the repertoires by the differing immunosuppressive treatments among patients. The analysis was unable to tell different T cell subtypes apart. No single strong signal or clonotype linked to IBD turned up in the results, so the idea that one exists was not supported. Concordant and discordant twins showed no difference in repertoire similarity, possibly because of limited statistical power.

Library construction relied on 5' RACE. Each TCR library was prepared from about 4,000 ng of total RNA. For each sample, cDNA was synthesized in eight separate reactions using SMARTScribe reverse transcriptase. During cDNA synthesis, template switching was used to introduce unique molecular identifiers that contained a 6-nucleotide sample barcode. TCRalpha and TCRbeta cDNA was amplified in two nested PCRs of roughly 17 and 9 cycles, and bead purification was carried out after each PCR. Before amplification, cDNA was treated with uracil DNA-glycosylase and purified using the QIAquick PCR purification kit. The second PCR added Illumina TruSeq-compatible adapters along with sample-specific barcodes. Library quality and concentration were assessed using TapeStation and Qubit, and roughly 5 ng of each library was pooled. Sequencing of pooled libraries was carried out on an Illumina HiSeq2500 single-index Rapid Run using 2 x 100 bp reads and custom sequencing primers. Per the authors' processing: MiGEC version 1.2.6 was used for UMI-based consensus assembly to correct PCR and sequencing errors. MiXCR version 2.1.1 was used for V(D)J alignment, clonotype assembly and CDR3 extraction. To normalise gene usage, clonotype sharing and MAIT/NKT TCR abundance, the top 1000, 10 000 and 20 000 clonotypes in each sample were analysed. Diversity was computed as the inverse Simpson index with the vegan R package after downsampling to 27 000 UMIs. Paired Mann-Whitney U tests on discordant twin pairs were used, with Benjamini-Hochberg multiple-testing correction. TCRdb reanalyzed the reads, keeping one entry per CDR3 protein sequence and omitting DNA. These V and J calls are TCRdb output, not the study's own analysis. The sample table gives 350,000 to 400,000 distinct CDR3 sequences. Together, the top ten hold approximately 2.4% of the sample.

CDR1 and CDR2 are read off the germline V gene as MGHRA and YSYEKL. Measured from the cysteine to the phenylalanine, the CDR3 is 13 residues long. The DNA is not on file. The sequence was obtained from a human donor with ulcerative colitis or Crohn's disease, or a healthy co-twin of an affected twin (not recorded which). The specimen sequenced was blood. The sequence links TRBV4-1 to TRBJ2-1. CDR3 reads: CASSQDWTDEQFF.